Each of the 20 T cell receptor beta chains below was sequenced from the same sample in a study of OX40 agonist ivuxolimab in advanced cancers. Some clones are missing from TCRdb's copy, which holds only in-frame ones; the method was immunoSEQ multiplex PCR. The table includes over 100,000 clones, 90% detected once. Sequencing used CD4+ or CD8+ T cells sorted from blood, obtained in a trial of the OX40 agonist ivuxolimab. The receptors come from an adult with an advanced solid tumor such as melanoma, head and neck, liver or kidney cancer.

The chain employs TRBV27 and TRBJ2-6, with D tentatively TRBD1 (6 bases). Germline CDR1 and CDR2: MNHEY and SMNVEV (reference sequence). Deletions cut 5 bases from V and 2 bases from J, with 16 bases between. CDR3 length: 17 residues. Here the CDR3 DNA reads TGTGCCAGCAGTCCCTTTTCAGGGGCGGCTGGGGCCAACGTCCTGACTTTC. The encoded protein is CASSPFSGAAGANVLTF.

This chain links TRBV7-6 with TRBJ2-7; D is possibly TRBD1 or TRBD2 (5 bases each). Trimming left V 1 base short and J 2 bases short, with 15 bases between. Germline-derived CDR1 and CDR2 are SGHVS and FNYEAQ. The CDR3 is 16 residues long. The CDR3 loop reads CASSLEPGTETYEQYF. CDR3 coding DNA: TGTGCCAGCAGCTTAGAGCCCGGGACGGAGACCTACGAGCAGTACTTC.

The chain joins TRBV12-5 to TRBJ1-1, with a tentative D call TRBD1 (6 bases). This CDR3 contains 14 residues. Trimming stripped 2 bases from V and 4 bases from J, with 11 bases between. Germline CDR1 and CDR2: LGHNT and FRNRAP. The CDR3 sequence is CASGLTSRGTEAFF. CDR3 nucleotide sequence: TGTGCTAGTGGTTTGACCTCCAGGGGCACTGAAGCTTTCTTT.

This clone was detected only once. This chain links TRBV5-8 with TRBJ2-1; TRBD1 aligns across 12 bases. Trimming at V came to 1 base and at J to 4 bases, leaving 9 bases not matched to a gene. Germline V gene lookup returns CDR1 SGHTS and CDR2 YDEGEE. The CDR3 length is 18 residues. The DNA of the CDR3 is TGTGCCAGCAGCTTGTATGTGGGGACAGGGGGCCTTTACAATGAGCAGTTCTTC. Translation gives CASSLYVGTGGLYNEQFF. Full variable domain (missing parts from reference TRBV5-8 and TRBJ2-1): EAGVTQSPTHLIKTRGQQATLRCSPISGHTSVYWYQQALGLGLQFLLWYDEGEERNRGNFPPRFSGRQFPNYSSELNVNALELEDSALYLCASSLYVGTGGLYNEQFFGPGTRLTVL.

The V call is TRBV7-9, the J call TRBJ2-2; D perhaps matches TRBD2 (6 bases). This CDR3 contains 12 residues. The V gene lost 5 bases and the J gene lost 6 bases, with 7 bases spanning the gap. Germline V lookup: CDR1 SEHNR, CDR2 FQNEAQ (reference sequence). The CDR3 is CASSRRAGELFF. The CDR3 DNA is TGTGCCAGCAGCCGGAGGGCCGGGGAGCTGTTTTTT.

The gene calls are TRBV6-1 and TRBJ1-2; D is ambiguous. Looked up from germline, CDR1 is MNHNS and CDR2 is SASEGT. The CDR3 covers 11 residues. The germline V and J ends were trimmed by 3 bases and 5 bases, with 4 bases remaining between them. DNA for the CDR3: TGTGCCAGCAGTGACAGTTATGGCTACACCTTC. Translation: CASSDSYGYTF.

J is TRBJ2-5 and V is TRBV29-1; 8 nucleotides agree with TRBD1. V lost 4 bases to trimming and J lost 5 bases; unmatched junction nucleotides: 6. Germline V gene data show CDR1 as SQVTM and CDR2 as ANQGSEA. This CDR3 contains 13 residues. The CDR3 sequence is CSVVGQGWETQYF. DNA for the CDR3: TGCAGCGTTGTCGGACAGGGTTGGGAGACCCAGTACTTC.

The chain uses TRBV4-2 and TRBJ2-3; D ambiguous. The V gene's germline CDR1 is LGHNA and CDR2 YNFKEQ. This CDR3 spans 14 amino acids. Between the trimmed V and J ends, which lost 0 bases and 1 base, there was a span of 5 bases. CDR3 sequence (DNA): TGTGCCAGCAGCCAAGACCCGGGCACAGATACGCAGTATTTT. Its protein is CASSQDPGTDTQYF.

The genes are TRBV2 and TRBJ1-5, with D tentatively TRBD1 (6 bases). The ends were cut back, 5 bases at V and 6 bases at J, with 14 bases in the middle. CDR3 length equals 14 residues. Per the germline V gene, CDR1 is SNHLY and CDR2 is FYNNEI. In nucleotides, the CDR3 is TGTGCCAGCAGTCCGACAGGAGGTAGTCAGCCCCAGCATTTT. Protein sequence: CASSPTGGSQPQHF.

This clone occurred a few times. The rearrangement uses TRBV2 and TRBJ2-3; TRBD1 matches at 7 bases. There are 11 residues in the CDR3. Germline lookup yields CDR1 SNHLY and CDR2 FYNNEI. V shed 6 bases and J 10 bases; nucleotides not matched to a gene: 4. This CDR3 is CASRADRAQYF. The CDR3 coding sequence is TGTGCCAGCAGAGCAGACAGGGCGCAGTATTTT.

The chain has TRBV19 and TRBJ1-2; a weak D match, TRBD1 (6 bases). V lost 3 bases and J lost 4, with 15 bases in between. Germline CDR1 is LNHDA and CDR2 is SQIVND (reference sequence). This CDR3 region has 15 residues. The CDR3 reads CASSIQRDNRYGYTF. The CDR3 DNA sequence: TGTGCCAGTAGTATCCAAAGGGACAATCGCTATGGCTACACCTTC.

The CDR3 region has the DNA TGTGCCAGCAGGGGGGGGAGCAGCTACGAGCAGTACTTC. Translated, it gives CASRGGSSYEQYF. This chain joins TRBV7-9 and TRBJ2-7; 7 bases align to TRBD2. CDR3 length: 13 residues. V dropped 6 bases and J dropped 3; count of bases not matched to a gene: 5. CDR1 SEHNR and CDR2 FQNEAQ come from the germline V gene (reference sequence).

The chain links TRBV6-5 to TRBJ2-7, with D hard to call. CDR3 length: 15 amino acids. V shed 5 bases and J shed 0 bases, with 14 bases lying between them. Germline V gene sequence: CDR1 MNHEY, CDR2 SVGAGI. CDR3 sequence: CASSAIAASSYEQYF. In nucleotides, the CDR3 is TGTGCCAGCAGTGCTATTGCGGCGAGCTCCTACGAGCAGTACTTC.

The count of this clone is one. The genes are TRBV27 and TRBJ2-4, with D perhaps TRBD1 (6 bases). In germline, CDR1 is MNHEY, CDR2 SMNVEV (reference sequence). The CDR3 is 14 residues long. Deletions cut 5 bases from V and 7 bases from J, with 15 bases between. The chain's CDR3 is CASSPGQYFNIQYF. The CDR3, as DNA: TGTGCCAGCAGTCCAGGACAGTACTTCAACATTCAGTACTTC.

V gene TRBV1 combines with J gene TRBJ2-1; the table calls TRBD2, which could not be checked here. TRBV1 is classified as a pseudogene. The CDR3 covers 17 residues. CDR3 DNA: TGCACCAGCAGCCGCCTCCGGCTCAGCGGGCCGTACAATGAGCAGTTCTTC. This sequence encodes CTSSRLRLSGPYNEQFF.

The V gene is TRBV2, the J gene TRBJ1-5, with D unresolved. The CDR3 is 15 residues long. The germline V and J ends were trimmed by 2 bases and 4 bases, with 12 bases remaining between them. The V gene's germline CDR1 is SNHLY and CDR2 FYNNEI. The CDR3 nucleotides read TGTGCCAGCAGTGAAAGGAAAGGGAGTAATCAGCCCCAGCATTTT. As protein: CASSERKGSNQPQHF.

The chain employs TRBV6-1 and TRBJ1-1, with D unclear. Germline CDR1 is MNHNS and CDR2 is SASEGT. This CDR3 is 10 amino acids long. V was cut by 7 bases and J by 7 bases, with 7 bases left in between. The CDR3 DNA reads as TGTGCCAGCATGAGCGGTGAAGCTTTCTTT. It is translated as CASMSGEAFF.

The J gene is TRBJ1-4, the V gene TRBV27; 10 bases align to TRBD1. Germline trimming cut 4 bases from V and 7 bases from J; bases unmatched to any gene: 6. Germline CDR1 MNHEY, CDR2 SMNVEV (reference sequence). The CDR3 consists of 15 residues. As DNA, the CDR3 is TGTGCCAGCAGTTCCCGACAGGGGGCGGGTGAAAAACTGTTTTTT. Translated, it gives CASSSRQGAGEKLFF.

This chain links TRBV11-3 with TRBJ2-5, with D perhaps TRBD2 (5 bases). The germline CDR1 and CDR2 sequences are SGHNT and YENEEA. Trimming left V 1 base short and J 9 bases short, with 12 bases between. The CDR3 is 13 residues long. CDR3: CASSLGTPGAQYF. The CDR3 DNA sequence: TGTGCCAGCAGCTTAGGGACCCCCGGGGCCCAGTACTTC.

This chain's CDR3 is CASSLEGDRGSEQYF. The CDR3 coding sequence is TGTGCCAGCAGCTTGGAGGGGGACAGGGGTAGCGAGCAGTACTTC. The gene calls are TRBV5-4 and TRBJ2-5; 10 bases match TRBD1. The end of the DNA aligns better with TRBJ2-7, so the J call may be wrong. The CDR3 consists of 15 residues. Germline assignment: CDR1 SGHNT and CDR2 YYREEE (reference sequence).